The 25 T cell receptor beta chains presented below share a single source sample, sequenced in a study of blood T cell repertoires in COVID-19. Method: immunoSEQ multiplex PCR; TCRdb's copy keeps in-frame clones and lacks some. The sample has a few hundred thousand clones, around 83% seen once. The sequencing sample was made of peripheral blood. The receptors derive from a woman between 35 and 50 years old who had recovered from COVID-19.

This clone showed up just a few times. V gene TRBV28 combines with J gene TRBJ2-1, with TRBD2 identical over 7 bases. This CDR3 contains 13 residues. After removal of 11 bases from V and 10 bases from J, the junction contained 14 bases not matched to a gene. Germline V lookup: CDR1 MDHEN, CDR2 SYDVKM. This chain's CDR3 is CAVRGASGAEQFF. The CDR3 bases are TGTGCCGTGAGGGGTGCGAGCGGGGCCGAGCAGTTCTTC. The full variable domain, rest sourced from reference TRBV28 and TRBJ2-1, is DVKVTQSSRYLVKRTGEKVFLECVQDMDHENMFWYRQDPGLGLRLIYFSYDVKMKEKGDIPEGYSVSREKKERFSLILESASTNQTSMYLCAVRGASGAEQFFGPGTRLTVL.

This chain links TRBV11-3 with TRBJ1-1; D uncertain. The CDR3 covers 17 residues. In germline, CDR1 is SGHNT, CDR2 YENEEA. The V end was cut by 3 bases, the J end by 4 bases, with 21 bases between. The CDR3, as DNA: TGTGCCAGCAGCTTCTTCGGGGTGAGGTACGGGAGCACTGAAGCTTTCTTT. This sequence encodes CASSFFGVRYGSTEAFF.

This clone has more than one count but fewer than ten. The rearrangement links TRBV9 to TRBJ2-3; a weak D match, TRBD1 (6 bases). Germline CDR1 is SGDLS and CDR2 is YYNGEE. Trimming took off 0 bases at V and 6 bases at J, with 23 bases between the two ends. The CDR3 is 18 amino acids. CDR3 sequence (DNA): TGTGCCAGCAGCGTAGGACTGACTGGGACACCTGGTTTGGATACGCAGTATTTT. It encodes CASSVGLTGTPGLDTQYF. Full variable domain (rest looked up from reference TRBV9 and TRBJ2-3): DSGVTQTPKHLITATGQRVTLRCSPRSGDLSVYWYQQSLDQGLQFLIQYYNGEERAKGNILERFSAQQFPDLHSELNLSSLELGDSALYFCASSVGLTGTPGLDTQYFGPGTRLTVL.

Regarding this clone: Other DNA variants within this sample encode the same CDR3. This chain uses TRBV12-3 or TRBV12-4 with TRBJ1-5; no definite D call. The CDR3 is 13 amino acids. Trimming stripped 3 bases from V and 5 bases from J, with 8 bases between. The CDR3 coding sequence is TGTGCCAGCAGTTTGGGAGGAGATCAGCCCCAGCATTTT. Translation gives CASSLGGDQPQHF.

V usage is TRBV19 and J usage is TRBJ1-2; D is ambiguous. This CDR3 is 11 amino acids long. CDR1 and CDR2 (germline): LNHDA, SQIVND (reference sequence). Trimming left V 6 bases short and J 7 bases short, with 9 bases between. CDR3 coding DNA: TGTGCCAGTAGCAATAGTGGTGGCTACACCTTC. Protein sequence: CASSNSGGYTF. The full variable domain, completed using reference TRBV19 and TRBJ1-2, is DGGITQSPKYLFRKEGQNVTLSCEQNLNHDAMYWYRQDPGQGLRLIYYSQIVNDFQKGDIAEGYSVSREKKESFPLTVTSAQKNPTAFYLCASSNSGGYTFGSGTRLTVV.

This chain connects TRBV7-9 to TRBJ2-7; tentative D call: TRBD1 (6 bases). The germline V gene encodes CDR1 SEHNR and CDR2 FQNEAQ (reference sequence). There are 14 residues in the CDR3. Trimming removed 6 bases from V and 5 bases from J, with 17 bases in between. The CDR3 is CASRQAPQGHEQYF. The CDR3 bases are TGTGCCAGCAGACAAGCCCCACAGGGCCACGAGCAGTACTTC.

V is TRBV24-1 and J is TRBJ2-2; TRBD1 might be the D (5 bases). The CDR3 length is 16 residues. The germline V gene encodes CDR1 KGHDR and CDR2 SFDVKD. V was clipped by 2 bases and J by 1 base, with 10 bases between them. The CDR3 sequence is CATSDWTKGNTGELFF. The CDR3 nucleotides are TGTGCCACCAGTGATTGGACAAAGGGGAACACCGGGGAGCTGTTTTTT.

The rearrangement joins TRBV2 to TRBJ1-1, with TRBD1 as a possible D gene (5 bases). Looked up from germline, CDR1 is SNHLY and CDR2 is FYNNEI. The CDR3 covers 12 residues. V lost 3 bases and J 6 bases, leaving 8 bases between the germline ends. The CDR3 sequence: CASSDAGPEAFF. CDR3 nucleotides: TGTGCCAGCAGTGACGCGGGGCCTGAAGCTTTCTTT.

The V gene is TRBV5-1, the J gene TRBJ1-4; TRBD1 matches at 7 bases. After removal of 4 bases from V and 4 bases from J, the junction contained 10 bases not matched to a gene. In germline, CDR1 is SGHRS, CDR2 YFSETQ. The CDR3 sequence is 16 residues long. The CDR3 sequence: CASSPGTGAVNEKLFF. CDR3 nucleotides: TGCGCCAGCAGCCCGGGCACAGGGGCGGTTAATGAAAAACTGTTTTTT.

V and J are TRBV5-1 and TRBJ2-7; 7 nucleotides agree with TRBD2. The CDR3 loop spans 15 amino acids. The junction had 10 bases not matched to a gene; V was cut back by 0 bases and J by 7 bases. Germline V gene data show CDR1 as SGHRS and CDR2 as YFSETQ. CDR3: CASSLEGGFLPEQYF. Written as DNA, the CDR3 is TGCGCCAGCAGCTTGGAGGGAGGGTTTCTACCGGAGCAGTACTTC. Full variable domain (rest looked up from reference TRBV5-1 and TRBJ2-7): KAGVTQTPRYLIKTRGQQVTLSCSPISGHRSVSWYQQTPGQGLQFLFEYFSETQRNKGNFPGRFSGRQFSNSRSEMNVSTLELGDSALYLCASSLEGGFLPEQYFGPGTRLTVT.

This clone was seen just once. This chain uses TRBV28 with TRBJ2-3; a weak D match, TRBD2 (7 bases). The germline V gene encodes CDR1 MDHEN and CDR2 SYDVKM. Trimming left V 10 bases short and J 5 bases short, with 16 bases between. The CDR3 has 13 residues. This CDR3 is CATEGGGKDTQYF. CDR3 nucleotides: TGTGCCACCGAAGGGGGGGGTAAAGATACGCAGTATTTT.

V and J are TRBV5-8 and TRBJ2-1; 8 bases agree with TRBD1. CDR3 length: 13 amino acids. The germline V gene has CDR1 SGHTS and CDR2 YDEGEE. V lost 9 bases to trimming and J lost 4 bases; unmatched junction nucleotides: 6. CDR3 amino acids: CAIRDRGYNEQFF. The CDR3 DNA follows: TGTGCCATAAGAGACAGGGGTTACAATGAGCAGTTCTTC.

This chain uses TRBV7-2 with TRBJ1-1; possible D gene TRBD1, 5 bases. The V end lost 4 bases, the J end lost 3 bases, and 12 bases lay between the germline ends. The CDR3 contains 14 residues. Germline CDR1 is SGHTA and CDR2 is FQGNSA. CDR3 sequence: CASSSLAGDTEAFF. CDR3 in DNA: TGTGCCAGCAGCTCCTTGGCGGGGGACACTGAAGCTTTCTTT.

V usage is TRBV6-5 and J usage is TRBJ1-2; 8 nucleotides align to TRBD1. This CDR3 is built from 13 residues. The junction had 7 bases not matched to a gene; V was cut back by 7 bases and J by 6 bases. The germline CDR1 and CDR2 sequences are MNHEY and SVGAGI. CDR3 residues: CASTADRGDGYTF. DNA for the CDR3: TGTGCCAGCACCGCAGACAGGGGTGATGGCTACACCTTC.

The CDR3 is CASSITGGDVYYNEQFF. The CDR3 DNA reads as TGTGCCAGTAGTATAACAGGGGGTGACGTGTACTACAATGAGCAGTTCTTC. The rearrangement uses TRBV19 and TRBJ2-1; 8 bases align to TRBD1. The CDR3 has 17 amino acids. Germline V gives CDR1 LNHDA, CDR2 SQIVND (reference sequence). J was trimmed by 3 bases and V by 2 bases; bases with no gene match: 9.

V gene TRBV28 combines with J gene TRBJ2-3; tentatively, D is TRBD1 (6 bases). Trimming stripped 6 bases from V and 2 bases from J, with 9 bases between. This CDR3 spans 13 amino acids. CDR1 and CDR2 from the germline V gene are MDHEN and SYDVKM. CDR3 bases: TGTGCCAGCAGAACAGGGACCACAGATACGCAGTATTTT. The encoded protein is CASRTGTTDTQYF.

The sample holds one count of this clone. The V and J genes are TRBV2 and TRBJ2-5; 7 bases match TRBD1. The CDR3 contains 15 residues. After removal of 7 bases from V and 7 bases from J, the junction contained 15 bases not matched to a gene. In germline, CDR1 is SNHLY, CDR2 FYNNEI. The CDR3 region has the DNA TGTGCCAGCACCCTCTTCCGGGACAGTGGGGGGACCCAGTACTTC. Amino acids: CASTLFRDSGGTQYF.

This chain connects TRBV11-2 to TRBJ2-3; D unresolved. The CDR3 sequence is 13 residues long. The germline CDR1 and CDR2 sequences are SGHAT and FQNNGV. Between the trimmed V and J ends, which lost 5 bases and 4 bases, there was a span of 10 bases. DNA for the CDR3: TGTGCCAGCAGCCAACAACGTGCAGATACGCAGTATTTT. This encodes CASSQQRADTQYF. Drawing the rest from reference TRBV11-2 and TRBJ2-3, the complete variable domain is EAGVAQSPRYKIIEKRQSVAFWCNPISGHATLYWYQQILGQGPKLLIQFQNNGVVDDSQLPKDRFSAERLKGVDSTLKIQPAKLEDSAVYLCASSQQRADTQYFGPGTRLTVL.

Written as DNA, the CDR3 is TGTGCCAGCCTCAAACGACAGGGGGGGAGGATGAACACTGAAGCTTTCTTT. Translation gives CASLKRQGGRMNTEAFF. This sequence joins TRBV28 and TRBJ1-1; 9 positions match TRBD1. The CDR3 is 17 amino acids. Germline V gene lookup returns CDR1 MDHEN and CDR2 SYDVKM. The junction had 13 bases not matched to a gene; V was cut back by 8 bases and J by 0 bases.

The chain has TRBV5-5 and TRBJ1-4; the match to TRBD1 covers 11 bases. CDR3 length: 14 residues. The V and J ends lost 4 bases and 10 bases, in that order; junction bases with no gene match: 6. CDR1 is SGHKS, CDR2 YYEKEE, per germline (reference sequence). The CDR3 region is CASSTGQGGGKLFF. The CDR3 nucleotides are TGTGCCAGCAGCACGGGACAGGGGGGTGGAAAACTGTTTTTT. The full variable domain, rest sourced from reference TRBV5-5 and TRBJ1-4, is DAGVTQSPTHLIKTRGQQVTLRCSPISGHKSVSWYQQVLGQGPQFIFQYYEKEERGRGNFPDRFSARQFPNYSSELNVNALLLGDSALYLCASSTGQGGGKLFFGSGTQLSVL.

This CDR3 is CATTLGRFSRPNDLNTEAFF. The DNA for the CDR3 is TGTGCCACCACCTTGGGGCGCTTTTCAAGGCCCAACGATTTGAACACTGAAGCTTTCTTT. The rearrangement links TRBV24-1 to TRBJ1-1, with D possibly being TRBD1 (5 bases). Deletions cut 8 bases from V and 0 bases from J, with 30 bases between. From germline, CDR1 is KGHDR and CDR2 SFDVKD. The CDR3 consists of 20 residues.

This clone turned up a few times. The CDR3 loop is CASSQDSPRGRVTNEKLFF. As DNA, the CDR3 is TGTGCCAGCAGCCAAGACAGTCCAAGGGGGCGAGTAACTAATGAAAAACTGTTTTTT. The gene calls are TRBV4-2 and TRBJ1-4, with TRBD1 matching 7 bases. The CDR3 is 19 amino acids. The ends lost 0 bases at V and 1 base at J; junction bases unmatched: 11. The germline V gene has CDR1 LGHNA and CDR2 YNFKEQ.

The CDR3 protein is CASSEVRWRELGEKLFF. CDR3 bases: TGTGCCAGCAGTGAAGTTAGATGGCGGGAGTTAGGGGAAAAACTGTTTTTT. V usage is TRBV6-1 and J usage is TRBJ1-4; no clear D. CDR3 length equals 17 residues. CDR1 and CDR2 from the germline V gene are MNHNS and SASEGT. V was cut by 1 base and J by 8 bases, with 20 bases left in between.

The chain recombines TRBV7-2 with TRBJ1-1, with no clear D. Per germline, CDR1 SGHTA and CDR2 FQGNSA. The CDR3 is 11 residues long. Trimming left V 6 bases short and J 6 bases short, with 8 bases between. In nucleotides, the CDR3 is TGTGCCAGCAGAATGGCGGCTGAAGCTTTCTTT. Its translation: CASRMAAEAFF.

The V gene is TRBV18, the J gene TRBJ1-1; 7 nucleotides match TRBD1. J lost 6 bases, V lost 3 bases, and 7 bases had no gene match. Germline CDR1 is KGHSH and CDR2 is LQKENI. This CDR3 region has 14 residues. As DNA, the CDR3 is TGTGCCAGCTCACCTCGAGACAGGGCCTCTGAAGCTTTCTTT. Its translation is CASSPRDRASEAFF.